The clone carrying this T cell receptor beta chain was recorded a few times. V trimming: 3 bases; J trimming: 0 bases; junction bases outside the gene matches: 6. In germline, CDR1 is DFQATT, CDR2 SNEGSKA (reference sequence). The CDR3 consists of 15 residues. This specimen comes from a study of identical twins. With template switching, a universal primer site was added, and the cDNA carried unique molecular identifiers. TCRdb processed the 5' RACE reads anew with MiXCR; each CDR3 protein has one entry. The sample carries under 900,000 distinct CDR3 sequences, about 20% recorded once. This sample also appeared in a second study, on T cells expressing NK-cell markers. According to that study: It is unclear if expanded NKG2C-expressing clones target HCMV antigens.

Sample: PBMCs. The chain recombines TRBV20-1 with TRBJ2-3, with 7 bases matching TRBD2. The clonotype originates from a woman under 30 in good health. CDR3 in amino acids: CSASASGTSTDTQYF. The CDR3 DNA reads TGCAGTGCTAGCGCTAGCGGAACTAGCACAGATACGCAGTATTTT.